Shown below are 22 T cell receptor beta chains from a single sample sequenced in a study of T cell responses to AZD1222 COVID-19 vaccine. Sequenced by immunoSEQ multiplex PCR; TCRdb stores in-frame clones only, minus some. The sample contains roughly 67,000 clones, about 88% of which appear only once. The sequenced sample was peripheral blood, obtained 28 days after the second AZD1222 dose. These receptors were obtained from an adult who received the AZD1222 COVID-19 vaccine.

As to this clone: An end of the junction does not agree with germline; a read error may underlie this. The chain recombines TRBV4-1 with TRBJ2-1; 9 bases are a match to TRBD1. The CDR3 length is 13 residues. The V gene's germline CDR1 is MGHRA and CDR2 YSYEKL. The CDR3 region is CASSQGVQGAQVF. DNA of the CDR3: TGCGCCAGCAGCCAAGGGGTACAGGGGGCCCAGGTCTTC.

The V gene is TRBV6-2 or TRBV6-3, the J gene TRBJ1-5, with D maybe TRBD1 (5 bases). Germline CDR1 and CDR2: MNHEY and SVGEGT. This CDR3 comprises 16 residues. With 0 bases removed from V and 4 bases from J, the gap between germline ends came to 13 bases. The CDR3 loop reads CASSYSIGGRNQPQHF. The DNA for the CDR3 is TGTGCCAGCAGTTACTCGATTGGGGGGAGGAATCAGCCCCAGCATTTT.

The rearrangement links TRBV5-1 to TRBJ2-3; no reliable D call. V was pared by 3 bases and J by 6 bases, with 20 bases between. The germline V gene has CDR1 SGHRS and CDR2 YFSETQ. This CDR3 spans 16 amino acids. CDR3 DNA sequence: TGCGCCAGCAGCTGGCAGACCAGATACCGCCAGGATACGCAGTATTTT. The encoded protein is CASSWQTRYRQDTQYF.

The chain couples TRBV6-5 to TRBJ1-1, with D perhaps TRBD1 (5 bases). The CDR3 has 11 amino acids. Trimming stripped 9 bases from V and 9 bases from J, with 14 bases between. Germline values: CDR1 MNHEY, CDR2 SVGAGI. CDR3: CASSTRGKAFF. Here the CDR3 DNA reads TGTGCCAGTTCCACTCGGGGGAAAGCTTTCTTT.

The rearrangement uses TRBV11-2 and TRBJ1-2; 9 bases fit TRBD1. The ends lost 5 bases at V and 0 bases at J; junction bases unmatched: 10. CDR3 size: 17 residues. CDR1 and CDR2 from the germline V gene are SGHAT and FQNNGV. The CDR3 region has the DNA TGTGCCAGCAGCACCCGGGACAGGGTTTATCCTAACTATGGCTACACCTTC. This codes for CASSTRDRVYPNYGYTF.

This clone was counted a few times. CDR3 nucleotides: TGTGCCATCAGACCGGACAGTGGTGGAAACACCATATATTTT. It encodes CAIRPDSGGNTIYF. This chain links TRBV10-3 with TRBJ1-3, with D tentatively TRBD1 (6 bases). Trimming stripped 6 bases from V and 3 bases from J, with 12 bases between. CDR3 length: 14 amino acids. Germline V lookup: CDR1 ENHRY, CDR2 SYGVKD.

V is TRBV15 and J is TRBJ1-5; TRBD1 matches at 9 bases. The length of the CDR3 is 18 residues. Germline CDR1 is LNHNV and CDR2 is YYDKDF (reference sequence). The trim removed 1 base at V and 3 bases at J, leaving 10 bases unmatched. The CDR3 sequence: CATSRVYPRQGDNQPQHF. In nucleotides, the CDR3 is TGTGCCACCAGCAGAGTTTACCCTAGACAGGGGGACAATCAGCCCCAGCATTTT.

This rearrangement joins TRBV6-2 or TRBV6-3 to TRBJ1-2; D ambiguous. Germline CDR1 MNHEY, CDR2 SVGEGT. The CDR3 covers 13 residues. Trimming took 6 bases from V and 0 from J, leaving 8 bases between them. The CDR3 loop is CASSPWANYGYTF. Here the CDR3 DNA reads TGTGCCAGCAGCCCCTGGGCTAACTATGGCTACACCTTC.

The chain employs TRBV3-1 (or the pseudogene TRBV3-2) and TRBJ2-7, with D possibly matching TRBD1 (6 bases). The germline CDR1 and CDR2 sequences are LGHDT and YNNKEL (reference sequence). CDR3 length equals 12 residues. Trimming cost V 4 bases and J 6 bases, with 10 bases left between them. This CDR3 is CASSLGTLEQYF. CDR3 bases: TGTGCCAGCAGCCTCGGGACACTCGAGCAGTACTTC.

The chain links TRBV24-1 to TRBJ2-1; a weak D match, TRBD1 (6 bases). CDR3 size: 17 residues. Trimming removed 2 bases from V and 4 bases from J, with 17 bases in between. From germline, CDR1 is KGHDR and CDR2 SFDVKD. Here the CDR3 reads CATSDSFPGQPYNEQFF. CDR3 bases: TGTGCCACCAGTGATTCTTTCCCGGGACAACCTTACAATGAGCAGTTCTTC.

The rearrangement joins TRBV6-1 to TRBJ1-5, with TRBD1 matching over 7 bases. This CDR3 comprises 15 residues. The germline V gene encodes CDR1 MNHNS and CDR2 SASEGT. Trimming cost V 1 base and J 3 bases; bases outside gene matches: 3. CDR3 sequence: CASSEDRGLNQPQHF. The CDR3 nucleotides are TGTGCCAGCAGTGAAGACAGGGGCCTCAATCAGCCCCAGCATTTT.

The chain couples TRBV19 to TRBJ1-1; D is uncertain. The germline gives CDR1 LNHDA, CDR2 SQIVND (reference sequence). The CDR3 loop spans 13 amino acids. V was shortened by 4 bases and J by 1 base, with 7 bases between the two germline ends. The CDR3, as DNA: TGTGCCAGTAGTACTCAGAGGAACACTGAAGCTTTCTTT. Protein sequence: CASSTQRNTEAFF.

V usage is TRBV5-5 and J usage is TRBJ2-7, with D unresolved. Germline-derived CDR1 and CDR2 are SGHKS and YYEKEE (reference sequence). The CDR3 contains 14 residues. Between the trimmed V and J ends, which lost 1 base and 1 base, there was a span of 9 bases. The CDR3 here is CASSLKFGSYEQYF. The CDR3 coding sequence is TGTGCCAGCAGCTTGAAGTTTGGGTCCTACGAGCAGTACTTC.

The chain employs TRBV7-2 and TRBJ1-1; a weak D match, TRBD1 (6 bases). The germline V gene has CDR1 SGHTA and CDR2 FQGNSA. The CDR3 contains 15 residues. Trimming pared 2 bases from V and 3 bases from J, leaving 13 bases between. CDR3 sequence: CASSLNPGQHTEAFF. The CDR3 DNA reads TGTGCCAGCAGCTTAAACCCAGGACAGCACACTGAAGCTTTCTTT.

In nucleotides, the CDR3 is TGTGCCAGCAGTTTCCCGGTAGGGGAGCAGTACTTC. Its protein product is CASSFPVGEQYF. V is TRBV28 and J is TRBJ2-7; D remains unclear. The CDR3 is 12 residues long. The germline V gene encodes CDR1 MDHEN and CDR2 SYDVKM. V was pared by 3 bases and J by 7 bases, with 10 bases between.

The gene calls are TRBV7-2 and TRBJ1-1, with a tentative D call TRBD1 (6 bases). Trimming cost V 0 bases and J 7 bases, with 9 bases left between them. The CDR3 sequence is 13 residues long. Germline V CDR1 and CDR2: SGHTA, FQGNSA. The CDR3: CASSLAGAYEAFF. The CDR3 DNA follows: TGTGCCAGCAGCTTAGCGGGGGCCTATGAAGCTTTCTTT.

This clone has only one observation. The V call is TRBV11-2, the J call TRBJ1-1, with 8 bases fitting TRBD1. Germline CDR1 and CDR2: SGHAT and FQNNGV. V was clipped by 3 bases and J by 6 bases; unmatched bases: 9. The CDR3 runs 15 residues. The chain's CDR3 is CASSLEQGAVAEAFF. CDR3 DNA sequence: TGTGCCAGCAGCTTGGAGCAGGGGGCTGTGGCTGAAGCTTTCTTT.

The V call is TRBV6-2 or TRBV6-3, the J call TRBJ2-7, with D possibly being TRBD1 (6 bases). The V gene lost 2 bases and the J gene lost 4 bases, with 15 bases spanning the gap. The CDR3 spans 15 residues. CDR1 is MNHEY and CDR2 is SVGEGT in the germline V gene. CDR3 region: CASSYVSRGPYEQYF. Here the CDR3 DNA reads TGTGCCAGCAGTTACGTTTCCAGGGGTCCATACGAGCAGTACTTC.

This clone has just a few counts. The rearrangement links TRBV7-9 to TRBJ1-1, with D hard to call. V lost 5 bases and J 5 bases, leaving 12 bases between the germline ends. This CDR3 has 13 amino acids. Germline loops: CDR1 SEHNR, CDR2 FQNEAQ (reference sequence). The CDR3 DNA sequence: TGTGCCAGCAGCCCGCCCGGGTTAACTGAAGCTTTCTTT. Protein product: CASSPPGLTEAFF.

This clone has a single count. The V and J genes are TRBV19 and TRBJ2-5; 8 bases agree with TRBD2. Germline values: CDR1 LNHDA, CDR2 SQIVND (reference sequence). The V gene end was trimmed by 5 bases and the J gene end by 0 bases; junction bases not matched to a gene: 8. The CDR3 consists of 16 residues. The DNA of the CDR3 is TGTGCCAGTAGTCTCGGGGCTAGCGGGTACCAAGAGACCCAGTACTTC. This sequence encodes CASSLGASGYQETQYF.

The CDR3 is CATSDPRGSNQPQHF. In DNA form, the CDR3 reads TGTGCCACCAGTGATCCTCGGGGTAGCAATCAGCCCCAGCATTTT. The rearrangement links TRBV24-1 to TRBJ1-5, with no clear D. With 3 bases removed from V and 0 bases from J, the gap between germline ends came to 8 bases. Per the germline V gene, CDR1 is KGHDR and CDR2 is SFDVKD. This CDR3 is built from 15 residues.

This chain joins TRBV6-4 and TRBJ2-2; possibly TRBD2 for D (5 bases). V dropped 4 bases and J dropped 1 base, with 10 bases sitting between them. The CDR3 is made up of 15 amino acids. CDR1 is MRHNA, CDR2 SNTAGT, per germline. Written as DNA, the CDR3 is TGTGCCAGCAGTGCCAGCGGAGGGAACACCGGGGAGCTGTTTTTT. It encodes CASSASGGNTGELFF.